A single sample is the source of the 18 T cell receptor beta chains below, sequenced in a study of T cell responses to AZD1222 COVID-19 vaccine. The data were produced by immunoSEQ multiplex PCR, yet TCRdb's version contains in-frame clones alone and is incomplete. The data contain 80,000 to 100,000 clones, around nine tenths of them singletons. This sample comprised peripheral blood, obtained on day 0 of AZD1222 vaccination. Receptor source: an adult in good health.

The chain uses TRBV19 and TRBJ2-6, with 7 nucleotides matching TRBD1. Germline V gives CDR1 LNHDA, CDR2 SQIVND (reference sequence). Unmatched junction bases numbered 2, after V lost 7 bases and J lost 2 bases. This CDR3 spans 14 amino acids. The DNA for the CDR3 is TGTGCCAGTAAAACAGGGGCTGGGGCCAACGTCCTGACTTTC. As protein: CASKTGAGANVLTF.

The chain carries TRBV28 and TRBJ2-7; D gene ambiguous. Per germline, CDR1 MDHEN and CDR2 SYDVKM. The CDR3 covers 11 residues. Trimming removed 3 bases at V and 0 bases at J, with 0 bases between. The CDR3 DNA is TGTGCCAGCAGTTTCTCCTACGAGCAGTACTTC. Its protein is CASSFSYEQYF.

For the CDR3, the DNA is TGTGCCAGCAGTTTAATAACAGGGGGAGGTGAAAAACTGTTTTTT. Translating gives CASSLITGGGEKLFF. The genes are TRBV28 and TRBJ1-4, with 8 bases that match TRBD1. Germline-derived CDR1 and CDR2 are MDHEN and SYDVKM. The CDR3 totals 15 residues. Germline trimming cut 2 bases from V and 7 bases from J; bases unmatched to any gene: 6. Supplemented by reference TRBV28 and TRBJ1-4, the full variable domain reads DVKVTQSSRYLVKRTGEKVFLECVQDMDHENMFWYRQDPGLGLRLIYFSYDVKMKEKGDIPEGYSVSREKKERFSLILESASTNQTSMYLCASSLITGGGEKLFFGSGTQLSVL.

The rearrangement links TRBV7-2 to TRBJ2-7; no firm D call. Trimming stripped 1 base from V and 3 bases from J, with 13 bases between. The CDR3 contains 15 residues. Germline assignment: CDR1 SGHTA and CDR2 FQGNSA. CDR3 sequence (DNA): TGTGCCAGCAGCTTAGGCCAACCGGACCTCTACGAGCAGTACTTC. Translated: CASSLGQPDLYEQYF.

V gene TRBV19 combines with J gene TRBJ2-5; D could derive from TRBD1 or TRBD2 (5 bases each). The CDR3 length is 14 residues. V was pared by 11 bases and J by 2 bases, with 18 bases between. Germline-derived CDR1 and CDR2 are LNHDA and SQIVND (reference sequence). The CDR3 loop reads CASRDKGKQETQYF. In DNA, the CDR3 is TGTGCCTCCCGGGATAAGGGGAAACAAGAGACCCAGTACTTC.

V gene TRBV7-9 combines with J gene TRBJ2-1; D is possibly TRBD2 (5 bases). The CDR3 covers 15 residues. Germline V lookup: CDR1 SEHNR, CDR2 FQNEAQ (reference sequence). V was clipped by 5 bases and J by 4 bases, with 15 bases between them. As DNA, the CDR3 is TGTGCCAGCAGCCTCCTGCAGCGGATATACAATGAGCAGTTCTTC. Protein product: CASSLLQRIYNEQFF.

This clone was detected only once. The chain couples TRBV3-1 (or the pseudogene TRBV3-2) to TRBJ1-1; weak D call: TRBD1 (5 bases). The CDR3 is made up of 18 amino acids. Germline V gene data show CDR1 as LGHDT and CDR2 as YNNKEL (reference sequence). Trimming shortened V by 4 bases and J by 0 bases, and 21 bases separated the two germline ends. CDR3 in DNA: TGTGCCAGCAGCCGAATCCCCCGGGCCGGGGGTTTGAACACTGAAGCTTTCTTT. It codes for CASSRIPRAGGLNTEAFF.

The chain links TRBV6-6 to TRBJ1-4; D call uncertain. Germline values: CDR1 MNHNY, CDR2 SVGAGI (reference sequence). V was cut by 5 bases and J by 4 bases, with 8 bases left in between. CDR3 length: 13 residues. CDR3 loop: CASSTGLNEKLFF. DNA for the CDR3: TGTGCCAGCAGTACGGGTCTTAATGAAAAACTGTTTTTT.

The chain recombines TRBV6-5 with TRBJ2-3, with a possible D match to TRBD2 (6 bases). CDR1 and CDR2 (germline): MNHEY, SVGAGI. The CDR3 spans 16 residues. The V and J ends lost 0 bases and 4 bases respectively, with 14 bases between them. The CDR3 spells CASSYSHGGTSDTQYF. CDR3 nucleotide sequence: TGTGCCAGCAGTTACTCTCATGGCGGGACTTCAGATACGCAGTATTTT.

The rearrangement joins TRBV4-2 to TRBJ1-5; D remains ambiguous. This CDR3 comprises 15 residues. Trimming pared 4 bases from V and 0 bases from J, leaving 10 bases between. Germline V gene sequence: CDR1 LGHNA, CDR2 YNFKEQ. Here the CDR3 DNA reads TGTGCCAGCAGCCCACACATGAATAGCAATCAGCCCCAGCATTTT. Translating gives CASSPHMNSNQPQHF.

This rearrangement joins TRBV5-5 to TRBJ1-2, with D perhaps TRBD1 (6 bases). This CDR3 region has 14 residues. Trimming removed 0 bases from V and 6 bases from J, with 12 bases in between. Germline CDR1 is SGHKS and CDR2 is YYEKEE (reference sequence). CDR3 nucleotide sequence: TGTGCCAGCAGCTTGGGGCCGGGGGGCGATGGCTACACCTTC. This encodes CASSLGPGGDGYTF.

CDR3 sequence: CASSLYRESNQPQHF. The CDR3 DNA is TGTGCCAGTAGTCTTTACAGGGAGAGCAATCAGCCCCAGCATTTT. This chain connects TRBV19 to TRBJ1-5; perhaps TRBD1 as D (6 bases). Germline assignment: CDR1 LNHDA and CDR2 SQIVND (reference sequence). The CDR3 contains 15 residues. V lost 5 bases, J lost 1 base, and 12 bases lay in between.

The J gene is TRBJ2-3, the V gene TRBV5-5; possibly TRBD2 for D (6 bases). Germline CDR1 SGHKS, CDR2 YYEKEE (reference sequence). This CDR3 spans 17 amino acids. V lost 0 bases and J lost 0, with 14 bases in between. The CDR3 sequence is CASSLGDWQDSTDTQYF. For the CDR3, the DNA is TGTGCCAGCAGCTTGGGGGACTGGCAGGATAGCACAGATACGCAGTATTTT.

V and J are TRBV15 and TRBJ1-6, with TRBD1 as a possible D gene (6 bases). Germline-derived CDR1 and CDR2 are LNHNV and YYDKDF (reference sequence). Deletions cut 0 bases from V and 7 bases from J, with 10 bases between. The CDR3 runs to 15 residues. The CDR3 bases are TGTGCCACCAGCAGAGAGGGGGGCCGGAATTCACCCCTCCACTTT. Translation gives CATSREGGRNSPLHF.

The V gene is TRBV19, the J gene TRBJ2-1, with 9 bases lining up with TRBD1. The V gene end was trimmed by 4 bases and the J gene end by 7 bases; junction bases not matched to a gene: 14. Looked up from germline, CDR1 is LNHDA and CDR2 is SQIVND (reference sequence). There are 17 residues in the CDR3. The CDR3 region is CASSTNRGPTTRNEQFF. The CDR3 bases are TGTGCCAGTAGTACCAACAGGGGGCCCACAACACGGAATGAGCAGTTCTTC.

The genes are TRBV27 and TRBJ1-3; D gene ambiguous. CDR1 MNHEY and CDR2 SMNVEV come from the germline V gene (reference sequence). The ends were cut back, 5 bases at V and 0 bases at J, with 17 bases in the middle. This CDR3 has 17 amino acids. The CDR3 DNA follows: TGTGCCAGCAGTCCCCTCTGGGCTCAGAGCTCTGGAAACACCATATATTTT. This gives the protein CASSPLWAQSSGNTIYF.

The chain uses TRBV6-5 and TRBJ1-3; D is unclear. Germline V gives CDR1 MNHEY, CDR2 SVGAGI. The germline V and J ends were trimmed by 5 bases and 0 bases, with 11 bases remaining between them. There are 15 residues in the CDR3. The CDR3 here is CASSPRAGSGNTIYF. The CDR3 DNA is TGTGCCAGCAGTCCCCGTGCGGGCTCTGGAAACACCATATATTTT.

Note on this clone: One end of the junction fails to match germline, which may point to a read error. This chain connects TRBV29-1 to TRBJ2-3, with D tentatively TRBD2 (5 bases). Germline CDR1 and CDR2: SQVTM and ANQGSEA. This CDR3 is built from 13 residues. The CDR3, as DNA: TGCAGCGTGGAAGGACTGGGCACAGATACGCAGTATTTT. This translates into CSVEGLGTDTQYF.